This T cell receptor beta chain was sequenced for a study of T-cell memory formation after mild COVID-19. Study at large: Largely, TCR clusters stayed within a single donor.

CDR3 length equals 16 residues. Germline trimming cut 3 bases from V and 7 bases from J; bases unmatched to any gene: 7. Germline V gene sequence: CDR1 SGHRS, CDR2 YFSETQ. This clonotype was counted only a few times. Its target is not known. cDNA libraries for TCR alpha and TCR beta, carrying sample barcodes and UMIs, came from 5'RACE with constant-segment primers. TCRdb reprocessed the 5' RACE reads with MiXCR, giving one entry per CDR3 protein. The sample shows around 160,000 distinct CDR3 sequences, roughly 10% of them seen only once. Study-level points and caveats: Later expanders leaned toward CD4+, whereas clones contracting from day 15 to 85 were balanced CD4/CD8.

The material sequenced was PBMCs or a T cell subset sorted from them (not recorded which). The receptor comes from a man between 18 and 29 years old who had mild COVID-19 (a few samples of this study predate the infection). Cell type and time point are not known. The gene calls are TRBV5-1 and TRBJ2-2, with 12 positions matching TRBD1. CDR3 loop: CASSSGTGGEVGELFF. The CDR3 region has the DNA TGCGCCAGCAGCTCCGGGACAGGGGGCGAGGTCGGGGAGCTGTTTTTT.